A selection of T cell receptor beta chains follows, all from one sample in a study of T cell clones after liver transplantation. Assay used: immunoSEQ multiplex PCR; TCRdb lists only in-frame clones, some missing. The sample carries about 85,000 clones, over 80% recorded once. The specimen was CD4+ T cells from blood, collected just over 45 months after liver transplant. The receptors were gathered from a human patient who received a liver transplant. Certain T cells may be donor cells from the graft. Both conserved end residues are part of each CDR3. Each record gives: CDR3 protein, CDR3 DNA, clone size, J gene, V gene, D gene. D genes are given only for firm matches. Size is omitted from some rows. Given values are once, few, many or a class for expanded clones.

CDR3: CASSHPGGRTEAFF
DNA: TGCGCCAGCAGCCACCCAGGGGGCCGGACTGAAGCTTTCTTT
size: few
J: TRBJ1-1
V: TRBV4-3
D: TRBD1

CDR3: CASSRGLNEKLFF
DNA: TGTGCCAGCAGCCGGGGCCTAAATGAAAAACTGTTTTTT
size: .
J: TRBJ1-4
V: TRBV7-2
D: .

CDR3: CASRGGSGEKLFF
DNA: TGTGCCAGCCGTGGTGGATCGGGTGAAAAACTGTTTTTT
size: .
J: TRBJ1-4
V: TRBV6-9
D: .

CDR3: CASSDGRYEQYF
DNA: TGTGCCAGCAGTGACGGCAGGTACGAGCAGTACTTC
size: few
J: TRBJ2-7
V: TRBV25-1
D: .

CDR3: CASRGLVGQETQYF
DNA: TGCGCCAGCAGGGGACTAGTAGGCCAAGAGACCCAGTACTTC
size: .
J: TRBJ2-5
V: TRBV10-2
D: TRBD2

CDR3: CASSLATFALAGGPQFF
DNA: TGTGCCAGCAGCTTAGCGACCTTCGCACTAGCGGGAGGGCCACAGTTCTTC
size: .
J: TRBJ2-1
V: TRBV7-2
D: TRBD2

CDR3: CASSLEAGGISTEAFF
DNA: TGTGCCAGCAGCTTAGAGGCGGGGGGGATCAGCACTGAAGCTTTCTTT
size: .
J: TRBJ1-1
V: TRBV7-8
D: .

CDR3: CATNSASRPPRSNEQFF
DNA: TGTGCCACTAACTCTGCCTCGAGACCCCCACGGTCCAATGAGCAGTTCTTC
size: .
J: TRBJ2-1
V: TRBV19
D: .

CDR3: CASSPGTGFYEQYF
DNA: TGTGCCAGCAGCCCCGGGACAGGGTTCTACGAGCAGTACTTC
size: few
J: TRBJ2-7
V: TRBV5-4
D: TRBD1

CDR3: CASSQTQETQYF
DNA: TGTGCCAGCAGTCAGACACAAGAGACCCAGTACTTC
size: .
J: TRBJ2-5
V: TRBV6-6
D: .

CDR3: CASGQGGTDTQYF
DNA: TGCGCCAGCGGACAGGGTGGCACAGATACGCAGTATTTT
size: few
J: TRBJ2-3
V: TRBV10-1
D: TRBD1

CDR3: CASSRDRLREQYF
DNA: TGTGCCAGCAGTCGGGACAGGTTACGAGAGCAGTACTTC
size: .
J: TRBJ2-7
V: TRBV2
D: TRBD1

CDR3: CASSEVRTGGDGYTF
DNA: TGTGCCAGCAGTGAAGTACGGACAGGGGGCGATGGCTACACCTTC
size: .
J: TRBJ1-2
V: TRBV6-1
D: TRBD1

CDR3: CAWRSLGASGNTIYF
DNA: TGTGCCTGGAGGTCTCTCGGGGCTTCTGGAAACACCATATATTTT
size: .
J: TRBJ1-3
V: TRBV30
D: .

CDR3: CASSPRKDQPQHF
DNA: TGTGCCAGCTCCCCTAGGAAAGATCAGCCCCAGCATTTT
size: .
J: TRBJ1-5
V: TRBV27
D: .

CDR3: CASSPGGLGYGYTF
DNA: TGTGCCAGCTCCCCCGGGGGACTGGGCTATGGCTACACCTTC
size: .
J: TRBJ1-2
V: TRBV18
D: .

CDR3: CASSLGTGGREAFF
DNA: TGTGCCAGCAGCTTAGGGACAGGGGGCAGAGAAGCTTTCTTT
size: .
J: TRBJ1-1
V: TRBV7-9
D: TRBD1

CDR3: CASSSGTLGDTEAFF
DNA: TGCGCCAGCAGCTCCGGGACACTTGGAGACACTGAAGCTTTCTTT
size: .
J: TRBJ1-1
V: TRBV5-1
D: .

CDR3: CASRRQGGYGYTF
DNA: TGTGCCAGCAGGAGACAGGGTGGCTATGGCTACACCTTC
size: .
J: TRBJ1-2
V: TRBV19
D: TRBD1

CDR3: CASSGGTGQYTEAFF
DNA: TGCGCCAGCAGTGGGGGGACAGGCCAATACACTGAAGCTTTCTTT
size: .
J: TRBJ1-1
V: TRBV10-1
D: TRBD1

CDR3: CASRRGSYEQYF
DNA: TGTGCCAGCAGGAGGGGATCCTACGAGCAGTACTTC
size: .
J: TRBJ2-7
V: TRBV2
D: .

CDR3: CAWSSPRGTGGAINEQYF
DNA: TGTGCCTGGAGTTCCCCCCGAGGGACAGGGGGCGCAATCAACGAGCAGTACTTC
size: .
J: TRBJ2-7
V: TRBV30
D: TRBD1

CDR3: CASSLSPGQGGVNGYTF
DNA: TGTGCCAGCAGTTTATCCCCGGGACAGGGGGGAGTCAATGGCTACACCTTC
size: .
J: TRBJ1-2
V: TRBV27
D: TRBD1

CDR3: CASRRDGNTEAFF
DNA: TGTGCCAGCCGCCGGGACGGTAACACTGAAGCTTTCTTT
size: .
J: TRBJ1-1
V: TRBV28
D: .

CDR3: CASSGARLNTGELFF
DNA: TGCGCCAGCAGTGGGGCCAGGCTGAACACCGGGGAGCTGTTTTTT
size: .
J: TRBJ2-2
V: TRBV10-2
D: .

CDR3: CASATTGDSYNEQFF
DNA: TGTGCCAGCGCCACAACGGGAGACTCCTACAATGAGCAGTTCTTC
size: .
J: TRBJ2-1
V: TRBV5-4
D: .

CDR3: CASSQPGGDRDHYTGNTIYF
DNA: TGCGCCAGCAGCCAGCCGGGGGGGGACAGGGACCATTATACTGGAAACACCATATATTTT
size: once
J: TRBJ1-3
V: TRBV4-1
D: TRBD1

CDR3: CASCLSLAKNIQYF
DNA: TGCGCCAGCTGTCTCAGCCTAGCCAAAAACATTCAGTACTTC
size: .
J: TRBJ2-4
V: TRBV5-1
D: .

CDR3: CASSMTGGRNEQFF
DNA: TGTGCCAGCAGTATGACAGGGGGTAGGAATGAGCAGTTCTTC
size: once
J: TRBJ2-1
V: TRBV28
D: TRBD1

CDR3: CASSSTALGTEAFF
DNA: TGCGCCAGCAGCTCGACAGCCTTGGGCACTGAAGCTTTCTTT
size: .
J: TRBJ1-1
V: TRBV5-1
D: .

CDR3: CASTLKGYEQYF
DNA: TGTGCCAGCACCTTAAAGGGATACGAGCAGTACTTC
size: .
J: TRBJ2-7
V: TRBV5-4
D: .

CDR3: CASSSGDRDQETQYF
DNA: TGTGCCAGCAGTTCCGGGGACAGGGACCAAGAGACCCAGTACTTC
size: .
J: TRBJ2-5
V: TRBV28
D: TRBD1

CDR3: CASSLAGFPGFGAGELFF
DNA: TGCGCCAGCAGCTTGGCCGGGTTTCCAGGGTTTGGAGCCGGGGAGCTGTTTTTT
size: .
J: TRBJ2-2
V: TRBV5-1
D: .

CDR3: CSARGGVEQFF
DNA: TGCAGTGCTAGAGGGGGAGTTGAGCAGTTCTTC
size: .
J: TRBJ2-1
V: TRBV20-1
D: .

CDR3: CASSISPLLAGGYEQYF
DNA: TGTGCCAGTAGTATCTCCCCCCTACTAGCGGGAGGCTACGAGCAGTACTTC
size: .
J: TRBJ2-7
V: TRBV19
D: TRBD2

CDR3: CSVTERAEAFF
DNA: TGCAGCGTCACTGAACGGGCTGAAGCTTTCTTT
size: .
J: TRBJ1-1
V: TRBV29-1
D: .

CDR3: CASSLNPIPYEQYF
DNA: TGTGCCAGCAGTTTAAACCCGATCCCCTACGAGCAGTACTTC
size: once
J: TRBJ2-7
V: TRBV28
D: .

CDR3: CASRGAADVSEQFF
DNA: TGCGCCAGCAGGGGGGCGGCGGATGTGAGTGAGCAGTTCTTC
size: .
J: TRBJ2-1
V: TRBV5-1
D: .

CDR3: CASKLDRGPEETQYF
DNA: TGTGCCAGCAAACTGGACAGGGGGCCTGAAGAGACCCAGTACTTC
size: .
J: TRBJ2-5
V: TRBV2
D: TRBD1

CDR3: CASSPQLLDGYTF
DNA: TGTGCCAGCTCACCGCAGCTCCTGGATGGCTACACCTTC
size: .
J: TRBJ1-2
V: TRBV18
D: .

CDR3: CASSSPRGPSGNTIYF
DNA: TGTGCCAGCAGTTCCCCAAGGGGTCCCTCTGGAAACACCATATATTTT
size: .
J: TRBJ1-3
V: TRBV28
D: .